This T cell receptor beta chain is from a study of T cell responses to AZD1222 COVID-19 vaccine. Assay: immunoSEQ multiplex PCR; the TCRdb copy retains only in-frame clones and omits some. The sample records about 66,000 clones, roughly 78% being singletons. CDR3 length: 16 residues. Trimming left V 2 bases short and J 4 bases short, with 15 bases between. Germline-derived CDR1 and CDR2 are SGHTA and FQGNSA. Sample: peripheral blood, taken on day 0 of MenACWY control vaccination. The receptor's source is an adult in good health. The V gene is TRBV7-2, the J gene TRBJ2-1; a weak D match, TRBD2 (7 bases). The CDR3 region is CASSLTVGGAYNEQFF. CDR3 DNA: TGTGCCAGCAGCTTAACGGTGGGGGGGGCTTACAATGAGCAGTTCTTC. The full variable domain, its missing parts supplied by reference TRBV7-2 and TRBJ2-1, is GAGVSQSPSNKVTEKGKDVELRCDPISGHTALYWYRQSLGQGLEFLIYFQGNSAPDKSGLPSDRFSAERTGGSVSTLTIQRTQQEDSAVYLCASSLTVGGAYNEQFFGPGTRLTVL.